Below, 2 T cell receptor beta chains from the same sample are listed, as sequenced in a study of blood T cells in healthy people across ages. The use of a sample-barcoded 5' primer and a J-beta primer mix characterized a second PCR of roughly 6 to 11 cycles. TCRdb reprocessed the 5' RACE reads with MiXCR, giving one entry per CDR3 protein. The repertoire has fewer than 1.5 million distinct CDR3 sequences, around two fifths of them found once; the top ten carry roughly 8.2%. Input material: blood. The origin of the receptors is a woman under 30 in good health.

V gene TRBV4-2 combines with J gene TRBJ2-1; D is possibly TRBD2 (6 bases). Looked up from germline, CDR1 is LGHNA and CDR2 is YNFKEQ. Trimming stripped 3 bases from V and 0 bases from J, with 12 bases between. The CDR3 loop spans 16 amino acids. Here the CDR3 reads CASSQPDGSSYNEQFF. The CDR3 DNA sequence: TGTGCCAGCAGCCAGCCGGACGGGAGCTCCTACAATGAGCAGTTCTTC.

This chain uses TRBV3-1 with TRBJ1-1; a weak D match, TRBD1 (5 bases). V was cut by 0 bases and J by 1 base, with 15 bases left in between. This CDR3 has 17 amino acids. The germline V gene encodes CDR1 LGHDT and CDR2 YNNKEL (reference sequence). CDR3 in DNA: TGTGCCAGCAGCCAAGATCCTCCGGGACCCCAGAACACTGAAGCTTTCTTT. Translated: CASSQDPPGPQNTEAFF.